This TCR beta chain was recorded in a study of shared clonotypes between healthy human individuals. Study summary: The study enrolled a couple of women and three men aged 18 to 49. Study-wide results and caveats: Inspection by rarefaction showed sorted-subset sequencing to be incomplete despite large depth.

Sequenced by immunoSEQ multiplex PCR; TCRdb stores in-frame clones only, minus some. Seen here are around 2,000,000 clones, about 94% observed once, and the top ten hold 1% to 1.3%. There are 17 residues in the CDR3. J lost 3 bases, V lost 8 bases, and 19 bases had no gene match. The germline gives CDR1 SQVTM, CDR2 ANQGSEA. In regard to this clone: The antigen remains unidentified.

Selected positively for CCR7 and CD45RO-negative, naive CD8 cells excluded terminally differentiated effector memory CD45RA+ cells. The donors, healthy adults who were HIV-negative, had experienced no recent acute infections or vaccinations. This chain joins TRBV29-1 and TRBJ2-5; TRBD1 agrees at 9 bases. This TCR was sampled from a man younger than 35 in good health. The sequenced material came from naive CD8+ T cells sorted from blood. The CDR3 reads CSPNHRGLNGRKETQYF. The DNA of the CDR3 is TGCAGCCCCAACCACAGGGGGCTTAACGGACGCAAAGAGACCCAGTACTTC.